These T cell receptor beta chains were read from a single sample in a study of OX40 agonist ivuxolimab in advanced cancers. Only in-frame clones appear in the TCRdb table, and some are missing; sequencing was by immunoSEQ multiplex PCR. The sample consists of 75,000 to 90,000 clones, around 90% of them appearing once. The sample in question was CD4+ or CD8+ T cells sorted from blood, obtained in a trial of the OX40 agonist ivuxolimab. These receptors all come from an adult with an advanced solid tumor such as melanoma, head and neck, liver or kidney cancer. The CDR3 runs from the conserved cysteine through the conserved F or W. D genes are given only for firm matches. A clone size is listed for some rows: how often the clone was seen (once, few, many), or a class if it is expanded.

D	V	size	J	DNA	CDR3
.	TRBV6-1	.	TRBJ1-5	TGTGCCAGCATTAATAGGCATCCGGAAGTTCAGCCCCAGCATTTT	CASINRHPEVQPQHF
.	TRBV27	.	TRBJ1-3	TGTGCCAGCAGTTTGGGAACAGGGGGAAACACCATATATTTT	CASSLGTGGNTIYF
.	TRBV30	.	TRBJ1-1	TGTGCCTGGAGTGTACCAGGGGCCGTGGGCCCTGAAGCTTTCTTT	CAWSVPGAVGPEAFF
.	TRBV28	.	TRBJ1-5	TGTGCCAGCAGTTGGGAAGCTAATCAGCCCCAGCATTTT	CASSWEANQPQHF
TRBD1	TRBV30	.	TRBJ2-7	TGTGCCTGGACCCCGACAGGGACCTACGAGCAGTACTTC	CAWTPTGTYEQYF
.	TRBV11-3	once	TRBJ2-7	TGTGCCAGCAGCCCACCAAGCCAGGACAGGCAGTACTTC	CASSPPSQDRQYF
TRBD1	TRBV19	.	TRBJ2-3	TGTGCCAGTAGCGGGGACAGGCGAGGGGGAGATACGCAGTATTTT	CASSGDRRGGDTQYF
TRBD1	TRBV6-6	.	TRBJ1-2	TGTGCCAGCAGTTCCGGACAGGGGAGGCGGGGCTACACCTTC	CASSSGQGRRGYTF
TRBD1	TRBV7-3	.	TRBJ1-2	TGTGCCAGCAGCCAGGGGGCCGGCTATGGCTACACCTTC	CASSQGAGYGYTF
.	TRBV15	.	TRBJ2-3	TGTGCCACCAGCAGAGATAGGCCAGATACGCAGTATTTT	CATSRDRPDTQYF
.	TRBV4-2	.	TRBJ1-4	TGTGCCAGCAGCCAAGCTAGAGTGGCCGGTGGAGAAAAACTGTTTTTT	CASSQARVAGGEKLFF
.	TRBV7-2	once	TRBJ2-7	TGTGCCAGCAGCTCACGGGGGAACGTCGCCTACGAGCAGTACTTC	CASSSRGNVAYEQYF
TRBD2	TRBV29-1	.	TRBJ2-3	TGCAGCGTTGTCGAGCGGGAGAGGGAAAATACGCAGTATTTT	CSVVERERENTQYF
TRBD1	TRBV18	.	TRBJ1-2	TGTGCCAGCTCACCACCGACAGGGTCCTATGGCTACACCTTC	CASSPPTGSYGYTF
.	TRBV6-5	.	TRBJ1-5	TGTGCCAGCAGGAGGGGGGCGACGAGCAATCAGCCCCAGCATTTT	CASRRGATSNQPQHF
.	TRBV7-2	.	TRBJ2-2	TGTGCCAGCAGCTTAGCGGGGGTGGCTAAGGTTGGGGAGCTGTTTTTT	CASSLAGVAKVGELFF
.	TRBV25-1	once	TRBJ2-1	TGTGCCAGCAGTGAATCAGTAGGGGGACTTTACAATGAGCAGTTCTTC	CASSESVGGLYNEQFF
.	TRBV11-2	.	TRBJ1-1	TGTGCCAGCAGCTTAGCGGGCAGTTCGTCTGAAGCTTTCTTT	CASSLAGSSSEAFF